This TCR beta chain was captured by sequencing in a study of shared T cell receptors in the human thymus. Trimming cost V 4 bases and J 11 bases, with 12 bases left between them. The CDR3 contains 12 residues. Germline-derived CDR1 and CDR2 are LGHNA and YSLEER. This table comes from immunoSEQ multiplex PCR, and its TCRdb copy is limited to in-frame clones, with some not included. Of approximately 660,000 clones listed, 70% to 90% are singletons. These data also formed part of another study, on human thymus T cells. According to that study: Resections obtained during corrective heart surgery supplied the thymus tissue.

This clonotype was sampled from a boy younger than two with a congenital heart defect. Sequenced material: thymocytes. The V and J genes are TRBV4-3 and TRBJ2-4, with D maybe TRBD2 (6 bases). The CDR3: CASSRPRGFQYF. The CDR3 nucleotides read TGCGCCAGCAGCCGACCCCGGGGGTTTCAGTACTTC.